A single sample gave rise to the 7 T cell receptor beta chains below, sequenced in a study of blood T cell repertoires in COVID-19. Clones were read by immunoSEQ multiplex PCR, and TCRdb kept only the in-frame ones, dropping some. The sample yields roughly 200,000 clones, 80% seen once. The sample comprised peripheral blood. These receptors were collected from a woman in her 70s with acute or convalescent COVID-19.

V is TRBV7-2 and J is TRBJ1-4; D may be TRBD1 (6 bases). The germline V gene has CDR1 SGHTA and CDR2 FQGNSA. The CDR3 runs to 16 residues. Trimming left V 5 bases short and J 3 bases short, with 16 bases between. The CDR3 sequence is CASSPSRGRANEKLFF. In nucleotides, the CDR3 is TGTGCCAGCAGCCCAAGCAGGGGTCGGGCTAATGAAAAACTGTTTTTT.

The chain recombines TRBV7-8 with TRBJ2-1; 9 nucleotides line up with TRBD1. The CDR3 is 16 amino acids. Germline V gene lookup returns CDR1 SGHVS and CDR2 FQNEAQ. Germline trimming cut 1 base from V and 4 bases from J; bases unmatched to any gene: 5. Here the CDR3 reads CASSLEGTGLYNEQFF. Written as DNA, the CDR3 is TGTGCCAGCAGCTTAGAGGGGACAGGGCTATACAATGAGCAGTTCTTC.

This clone has a single count. J is TRBJ2-5 and V is TRBV5-1; possibly TRBD2 for D (6 bases). The germline CDR1 and CDR2 sequences are SGHRS and YFSETQ. V was cut by 4 bases and J by 5 bases, with 15 bases left in between. CDR3 length equals 14 residues. The CDR3 DNA reads TGCGCCAGCAGCGGAACGGACGGAGGGGAGACCCAGTACTTC. Translating it yields CASSGTDGGETQYF.

The chain combines TRBV19 with TRBJ2-4; possibly TRBD1 for D (5 bases). Looked up from germline, CDR1 is LNHDA and CDR2 is SQIVND (reference sequence). This CDR3 region has 11 residues. Trimming took 3 bases from V and 15 from J, leaving 12 bases between them. CDR3 bases: TGTGCCAGTAGTATCGAGTACAGGTGGTACTTC. Encoded protein: CASSIEYRWYF.

The chain employs TRBV5-4 and TRBJ2-5; D is possibly TRBD1 (5 bases). Germline lookup yields CDR1 SGHNT and CDR2 YYREEE (reference sequence). The CDR3 is made up of 15 amino acids. The ends were cut back, 3 bases at V and 0 bases at J, with 12 bases in the middle. The CDR3, as DNA: TGTGCCAGCAGCTCGGACAAGACCTACCAAGAGACCCAGTACTTC. Protein product: CASSSDKTYQETQYF.

The chain is built from TRBV5-1 and TRBJ1-5; TRBD1 matches at 7 bases. Germline CDR1 SGHRS, CDR2 YFSETQ. J was trimmed by 2 bases and V by 5 bases; bases with no gene match: 4. The CDR3 contains 14 residues. CDR3: CASSYGQGNQPQHF. The CDR3 coding sequence is TGCGCCAGCAGTTACGGACAGGGCAATCAGCCCCAGCATTTT.

The rearrangement uses TRBV6-6 and TRBJ2-5, with a possible D match to TRBD2 (6 bases). CDR3 size: 14 residues. Between the trimmed V and J ends, which lost 7 bases and 1 base, there was a span of 13 bases. Germline lookup yields CDR1 MNHNY and CDR2 SVGAGI (reference sequence). The CDR3 bases are TGTGCCAGCATAGACTCGGGGGTCCAAGAGACCCAGTACTTC. This gives the protein CASIDSGVQETQYF.